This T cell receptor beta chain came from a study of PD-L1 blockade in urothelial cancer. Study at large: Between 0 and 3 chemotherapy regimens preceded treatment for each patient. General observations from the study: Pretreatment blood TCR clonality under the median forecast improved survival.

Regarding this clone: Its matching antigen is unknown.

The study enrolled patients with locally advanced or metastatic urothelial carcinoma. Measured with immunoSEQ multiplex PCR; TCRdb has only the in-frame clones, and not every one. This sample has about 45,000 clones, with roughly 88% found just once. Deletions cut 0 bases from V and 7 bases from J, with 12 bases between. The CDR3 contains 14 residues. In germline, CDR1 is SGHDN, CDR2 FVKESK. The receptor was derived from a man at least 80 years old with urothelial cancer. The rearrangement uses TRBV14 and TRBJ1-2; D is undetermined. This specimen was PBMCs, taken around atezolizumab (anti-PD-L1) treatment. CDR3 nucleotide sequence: TGTGCCAGCAGCCAAGACGGTAGAGTGAGTGGCTACACCTTC. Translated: CASSQDGRVSGYTF.